One sample yielded the 3 T cell receptor beta chains listed below, sequenced in a study of T cells in Graves' hyperthyroidism and ophthalmopathy. RNA transcripts gave rise to amplified TCR beta CDR3 regions. In the first-round RT-PCR of the TCR CDR3, the HTBI primer set was used. MiXCR was run by TCRdb on the multiplex PCR reads, yielding one entry per CDR3 protein. The sample records 600,000 to 650,000 distinct CDR3 sequences, more than 20% being singletons. Source material: blood. All receptors derive from a man under 40 with Graves' ophthalmopathy.

This clonotype has a handful of counts. The chain couples TRBV28 to TRBJ2-7; D remains unclear. Germline V gene sequence: CDR1 MDHEN, CDR2 SYDVKM. V dropped 3 bases and J dropped 2 bases, with 11 bases sitting between them. The CDR3 consists of 14 residues. This CDR3 is CASSFSTPPYEQYF. CDR3 nucleotide sequence: TGTGCCAGCAGTTTCTCCACCCCACCCTACGAGCAGTACTTC.

This clonotype occurred a few times. The chain joins TRBV5-1 to TRBJ2-3; perhaps D is TRBD1 or TRBD2 (6 bases each). CDR3 length: 17 amino acids. V was shortened by 4 bases and J by 7 bases, with 25 bases between the two germline ends. CDR1 and CDR2 (germline): SGHRS, YFSETQ. CDR3 nucleotides: TGCGCCAGCAGCCCCGGGGGCAGGTCCAATAGACCCTATACGCAGTATTTT. Its protein product is CASSPGGRSNRPYTQYF. The variable domain in full, completed from reference TRBV5-1 and TRBJ2-3, reads KAGVTQTPRYLIKTRGQQVTLSCSPISGHRSVSWYQQTPGQGLQFLFEYFSETQRNKGNFPGRFSGRQFSNSRSEMNVSTLELGDSALYLCASSPGGRSNRPYTQYFGPGTRLTVL.

The chain is built from TRBV11-2 and TRBJ1-2, with 7 bases that match TRBD1. There are 13 residues in the CDR3. The trim removed 4 bases at V and 6 bases at J, leaving 5 bases unmatched. Germline V gene lookup returns CDR1 SGHAT and CDR2 FQNNGV. CDR3 protein: CASSSDRVHGYTF. The CDR3 nucleotides are TGTGCCAGCAGCTCAGACAGGGTCCATGGCTACACCTTC.